This TCR beta chain was profiled in a study of control samples from healthy donors and cancer patients. The assay was immunoSEQ multiplex PCR, and TCRdb's table has in-frame clones only and misses some. The sample lists some 130,000 clones, approximately 94% seen once, with 3.5% to 4% in the top ten. This CDR3 spans 13 amino acids. Germline values: CDR1 KGHSH, CDR2 LQKENI. The ends were cut back, 2 bases at V and 3 bases at J, with 7 bases in the middle. The TCR sequence derives from a man aged 25 to 45 in good health. The chain is built from TRBV18 and TRBJ1-2; D gene ambiguous. Sequencing was done on a sample of blood. In DNA form, the CDR3 reads TGTGCCAGCTCACCAGGGTGGGACTATGGCTACACCTTC. It is translated as CASSPGWDYGYTF.